This TCR beta chain was sequenced for a study of T cells in Graves' hyperthyroidism and ophthalmopathy. The study, taken as a whole, reports: Most clonotypes expanded in thyroid above 0.001 were likewise present in blood. Before onset, ophthalmopathy was predicted by the model a median around 6.5 months earlier.

Remarks on this clonotype: Its antigen is undetermined.

Germline V gives CDR1 GTSNPN, CDR2 SVGIG (reference sequence). This CDR3 spans 15 amino acids. V was clipped by 7 bases and J by 3 bases, with 16 bases between them. Researchers amplified the TCR beta CDR3 regions from RNA transcripts. An initial round of RT-PCR targeting the TCR CDR3 relied on the HTBI primer set. TCRdb reanalysed the multiplex PCR reads using MiXCR and keeps one entry per CDR3 protein. The table shows about 610,000 distinct CDR3 sequences, with under 15% occurring only once. Sequencing was carried out using blood. This TCR derives from a woman in her forties with Graves' ophthalmopathy. The J gene is TRBJ2-6, the V gene TRBV30, with a weak D call TRBD1 (6 bases). The CDR3 DNA reads as TGTGCCTTTGGCTTGGGGGCACTTGGGGCCAACGTCCTGACTTTC. Translating gives CAFGLGALGANVLTF. Using reference TRBV30 and TRBJ2-6 for the parts outside the CDR3, the full variable domain is SQTIHQWPATLVQPVGSPLSLECTVEGTSNPNLYWYRQAAGRGLQLLFYSVGIGQISSEVPQNLSASRPQDRQFILSSKKLLLSDSGFYLCAFGLGALGANVLTFGAGSRLTVL.